One sample yielded the 11 T cell receptor beta chains listed below, sequenced in a study of vaccination effects on CD4 cells after COVID-19. These receptors have no known antigen. Only in-frame clones appear in the TCRdb table, and some are missing; sequencing was by immunoSEQ multiplex PCR. The data hold about 45,000 clones, with approximately 81% observed a single time. Prior to sequencing, the ViraFEST assay stimulated PBMC with viral peptide pools, which expanded the antigen-specific CD4+ T cells. Culture lasted roughly eleven days before CD4+ T cell isolation. PCR confirmed that the person was infected with SARS-CoV-2 between March and December 2020. The sequenced sample was CD4+ T cells from PBMCs cultured with a peptide pool, obtained before COVID-19 vaccination. These receptors came from a human donor who had a prior SARS-CoV-2 infection.

The chain combines TRBV6-5 with TRBJ2-1; 11 bases are shared with TRBD2. The V and J ends lost 5 bases and 7 bases, in that order; junction bases with no gene match: 7. This CDR3 spans 15 amino acids. Per the germline V gene, CDR1 is MNHEY and CDR2 is SVGAGI. Written as DNA, the CDR3 is TGTGCCAGCAGTACCACTAGCGGGGGTGAAAATGAGCAGTTCTTC. Translated: CASSTTSGGENEQFF.

The chain's CDR3 is CASSPTPGLADTDTQYF. CDR3 bases: TGTGCCAGTAGTCCAACGCCGGGACTAGCGGACACAGATACGCAGTATTTT. The chain employs TRBV19 and TRBJ2-3, with 11 bases matching TRBD2. Germline CDR1 and CDR2: LNHDA and SQIVND (reference sequence). J lost 2 bases, V lost 5 bases, and 9 bases had no gene match. The CDR3 loop spans 17 amino acids.

In nucleotides, the CDR3 is TGTGCCAGTAGTCCCACCGGGACAGGGCTGAAGACCCAGTACTTC. It codes for CASSPTGTGLKTQYF. This chain uses TRBV19 with TRBJ2-5, with 9 bases lining up with TRBD1. The CDR3 length is 15 residues. The V segment lost 5 bases and the J segment 6 bases; nucleotides outside the gene matches: 10. In germline, CDR1 is LNHDA, CDR2 SQIVND (reference sequence).

The chain uses TRBV27 and TRBJ2-1; D might be TRBD1 or TRBD2, each matching 5 bases. The CDR3 spans 16 residues. Germline assignment: CDR1 MNHEY and CDR2 SMNVEV (reference sequence). Trimming took 5 bases from V and 7 from J, leaving 21 bases between them. In nucleotides, the CDR3 is TGTGCCAGCAGTCCCTCGGGACGGGGAGTTTGGAATGAGCAGTTCTTC. It is translated as CASSPSGRGVWNEQFF.

The rearrangement links TRBV7-2 to TRBJ2-7; 11 nucleotides align to TRBD1. Per germline, CDR1 SGHTA and CDR2 FQGNSA. This CDR3 region has 16 residues. Losses at the gene ends were 1 base for V and 2 bases for J; bases not matched to a gene: 4. The CDR3 protein is CASSLGWGQGAYEQYF. CDR3 coding DNA: TGTGCCAGCAGCTTAGGGTGGGGACAGGGGGCCTACGAGCAGTACTTC.

The rearrangement links TRBV5-1 to TRBJ2-1; 7 positions match TRBD2. Germline CDR1 is SGHRS and CDR2 is YFSETQ. V trimming: 2 bases; J trimming: 5 bases; junction bases outside the gene matches: 10. The CDR3 is 16 residues long. CDR3: CASSLGTGGPHNEQFF. As DNA, the CDR3 is TGCGCCAGCAGCTTAGGAACGGGAGGACCCCACAATGAGCAGTTCTTC.

This chain joins TRBV2 and TRBJ2-1; D remains unclear. V shed 8 bases and J shed 5 bases, with 13 bases lying between them. This CDR3 has 13 residues. Germline CDR1 reads SNHLY; CDR2 reads FYNNEI. The chain's CDR3 is CASRATYNNEQFF. As DNA, the CDR3 is TGTGCCAGCCGGGCAACTTACAACAATGAGCAGTTCTTC. Full variable domain (missing parts from reference TRBV2 and TRBJ2-1): EPEVTQTPSHQVTQMGQEVILRCVPISNHLYFYWYRQILGQKVEFLVSFYNNEISEKSEIFDDQFSVERPDGSNFTLKIRSTKLEDSAMYFCASRATYNNEQFFGPGTRLTVL.

The chain uses TRBV6-5 and TRBJ1-2; 8 bases fit TRBD1. Germline CDR1 reads MNHEY; CDR2 reads SVGAGI. The length of the CDR3 is 15 residues. V lost 6 bases to trimming and J lost 4 bases; unmatched junction nucleotides: 10. CDR3 DNA sequence: TGTGCCAGCAGCTACCAACGGACAGGGCGCTATGGCTACACCTTC. Encoded protein: CASSYQRTGRYGYTF.

This clone was recorded only once. This chain connects TRBV5-8 to TRBJ2-7; 16 nucleotides agree with TRBD2. CDR1 SGHTS and CDR2 YDEGEE come from the germline V gene. This CDR3 has 18 amino acids. V lost 4 bases, J lost 4 bases, and 11 bases stayed unmatched. The CDR3 nucleotides are TGTGCCAGCAGCCTGGGACTAGCGGGAGGGCCTTTCGCTTACGAGCAGTACTTC. It translates to CASSLGLAGGPFAYEQYF.

The sample holds a few counts of this clone. This chain links TRBV18 with TRBJ2-3; perhaps TRBD2 as D (6 bases). The CDR3 runs to 18 residues. Trimming took 6 bases from V and 0 from J, leaving 22 bases between them. In germline, CDR1 is KGHSH, CDR2 LQKENI. The CDR3 loop reads CASSPTRAGGTSTDTQYF. The CDR3 bases are TGTGCCAGCTCCCCAACCCGTGCTGGCGGGACTAGCACAGATACGCAGTATTTT.

V gene TRBV14 combines with J gene TRBJ2-7, with TRBD2 matching over 8 bases. The junction had 11 bases not matched to a gene; V was cut back by 1 base and J by 3 bases. This CDR3 has 17 amino acids. Germline-derived CDR1 and CDR2 are SGHDN and FVKESK. CDR3 region: CASSQGRGKRGLYEQYF. The CDR3 DNA follows: TGTGCCAGCAGCCAAGGTCGGGGTAAGCGGGGGCTCTACGAGCAGTACTTC.